The next 32 T cell receptor beta chains were all read from a single sample in a study of blood T cells in healthy people across ages. For the second PCR, which ran for about 7 to 12 cycles, a sample-barcoded 5' primer and a J-beta primer mix were used. TCRdb reanalysed the 5' RACE reads using MiXCR and keeps one entry per CDR3 protein. The sample shows hundreds of thousands of distinct CDR3 sequences, 62% of them seen only once. The sample comprised blood. These receptors were collected from a man aged 25 to 45 in good health.

V is TRBV7-2 and J is TRBJ2-7, with 7 bases aligning to TRBD2. With 6 bases clipped from V and 6 bases from J, the junction kept 11 bases outside the gene matches. The germline V gene encodes CDR1 SGHTA and CDR2 FQGNSA. This CDR3 contains 14 residues. The CDR3 sequence: CASSPVGEGSEQYF. The DNA for the CDR3 is TGTGCCAGCAGTCCGGTGGGGGAGGGTTCCGAGCAGTACTTC.

This chain links TRBV12-3 or TRBV12-4 with TRBJ2-7, with 9 bases identical to TRBD1. After removal of 5 bases from V and 4 bases from J, the junction contained 9 bases not matched to a gene. The CDR3 runs 15 residues. CDR3 in amino acids: CASSQDRGVLYEQYF. The CDR3 DNA follows: TGTGCCAGCAGTCAAGACAGGGGGGTTCTTTACGAGCAGTACTTC.

The V and J genes are TRBV20-1 and TRBJ2-1, with D unclear. This CDR3 has 13 residues. Germline V gives CDR1 DFQATT, CDR2 SNEGSKA (reference sequence). V dropped 0 bases and J dropped 10 bases, with 13 bases sitting between them. CDR3 sequence: CSARDLGPMEQFF. The DNA for the CDR3 is TGCAGTGCTAGAGATTTAGGACCTATGGAGCAGTTCTTC.

The chain joins TRBV2 to TRBJ2-3; D unresolved. V shed 3 bases and J shed 5 bases, with 6 bases lying between them. CDR1 is SNHLY, CDR2 FYNNEI, per germline. The length of the CDR3 is 12 residues. The CDR3 DNA reads TGTGCCAGCAGTGATCATGGAGATACGCAGTATTTT. This encodes CASSDHGDTQYF.

J is TRBJ2-7 and V is TRBV4-3; 9 nucleotides align to TRBD2. CDR1 is LGHNA and CDR2 is YSLEER in the germline V gene. Trimming cost V 1 base and J 3 bases; bases outside gene matches: 7. This CDR3 has 16 residues. CDR3 sequence reads: CASSQGLAVSGYEQYF. The CDR3, as DNA: TGCGCCAGCAGCCAAGGACTAGCGGTAAGCGGCTACGAGCAGTACTTC.

The gene calls are TRBV4-2 and TRBJ2-2, with 10 bases fitting TRBD1. This CDR3 has 15 residues. The V and J ends lost 3 bases and 7 bases, in that order; junction bases with no gene match: 5. Germline V gene data show CDR1 as LGHNA and CDR2 as YNFKEQ. The CDR3 DNA reads TGTGCCAGCAGCCAGGACAGGGGGGATATCGGGGAGCTGTTTTTT. Amino acids: CASSQDRGDIGELFF.

This sequence joins TRBV28 and TRBJ2-7; D remains unclear. Between the trimmed V and J ends, which lost 6 bases and 3 bases, there was a span of 9 bases. The length of the CDR3 is 12 residues. Germline V CDR1 and CDR2: MDHEN, SYDVKM. CDR3 nucleotide sequence: TGTGCCAGCAGCCCATTCTTCTACGAGCAGTACTTC. Protein product: CASSPFFYEQYF.

This rearrangement joins TRBV5-1 to TRBJ1-1; no reliable D call. From germline, CDR1 is SGHRS and CDR2 YFSETQ. V was pared by 0 bases and J by 10 bases, with 10 bases between. The CDR3 covers 12 residues. The CDR3 DNA follows: TGCGCCAGCAGCTTGGGCGAGGCGACAGCTTTCTTT. As protein: CASSLGEATAFF. Combining the CDR3 with reference TRBV5-1 and TRBJ1-1 gives the whole variable domain KAGVTQTPRYLIKTRGQQVTLSCSPISGHRSVSWYQQTPGQGLQFLFEYFSETQRNKGNFPGRFSGRQFSNSRSEMNVSTLELGDSALYLCASSLGEATAFFGQGTRLTVV.

The chain uses TRBV4-2 and TRBJ1-6, with unresolved D. This CDR3 has 12 residues. Trimming took 2 bases from V and 7 from J, leaving 3 bases between them. Germline CDR1 reads LGHNA; CDR2 reads YNFKEQ. CDR3 in amino acids: CASSQRNSPLHF. CDR3 nucleotide sequence: TGTGCCAGCAGCCAAAGGAATTCACCCCTCCACTTT.

This clonotype has more than one count but fewer than ten. V and J are TRBV6-5 and TRBJ1-6; the D is unclear. The germline V gene has CDR1 MNHEY and CDR2 SVGAGI. The length of the CDR3 is 13 residues. The V and J ends lost 0 bases and 9 bases respectively, with 6 bases between them. CDR3 in DNA: TGTGCCAGCAGTTACTCGATTCTTTCACCCCTCCACTTT. It specifies CASSYSILSPLHF.

The chain has TRBV7-9 and TRBJ2-7; D unclear. CDR3 length: 12 residues. Per the germline V gene, CDR1 is SEHNR and CDR2 is FQNEAQ (reference sequence). V shed 5 bases and J shed 6 bases, with 11 bases lying between them. This CDR3 is CASSLDKSEQYF. The CDR3 DNA reads as TGTGCCAGCAGCCTAGACAAGAGCGAGCAGTACTTC.

Only a few counts were recorded for this clonotype. The V call is TRBV4-3, the J call TRBJ2-1, with 7 bases aligning to TRBD2. Germline CDR1 LGHNA, CDR2 YSLEER. This CDR3 has 17 amino acids. Germline trimming cut 1 base from V and 10 bases from J; bases unmatched to any gene: 16. CDR3 nucleotide sequence: TGCGCCAGCAGCCAAGTTAACCAGCGGGGCCCCGCTTCGGAGCAGTTCTTC. Its protein product is CASSQVNQRGPASEQFF.

V is TRBV12-3 or TRBV12-4 and J is TRBJ2-3; D possibly corresponds to TRBD1 (5 bases). The CDR3 is 14 residues long. Trimming removed 3 bases from V and 1 base from J, with 8 bases in between. CDR3 DNA sequence: TGTGCCAGCAGTTTCCAACAGGGCACAGATACGCAGTATTTT. This translates into CASSFQQGTDTQYF.

Concerning this clonotype: This may arise from a read error, as a much more abundant clone is one base away. V usage is TRBV2 and J usage is TRBJ2-5; 7 bases align to TRBD1. Germline V CDR1 and CDR2: SNHLY, FYNNEI. The CDR3 contains 18 residues. CDR3 sequence (DNA): TGTGCCAACAGTGAGCCTCGGGACAGACCTACAAGGAGGGAGACCCAGTACTTC. Translation gives CANSEPRDRPTRRETQYF. Combining the CDR3 with reference TRBV2 and TRBJ2-5 gives the whole variable domain EPEVTQTPSHQVTQMGQEVILRCVPISNHLYFYWYRQILGQKVEFLVSFYNNEISEKSEIFDDQFSVERPDGSNFTLKIRSTKLEDSAMYFCANSEPRDRPTRRETQYFGPGTRLLVL.

This chain links TRBV4-2 with TRBJ2-4, with TRBD1 as a possible D gene (7 bases). Germline V CDR1 and CDR2: LGHNA, YNFKEQ. V was clipped by 1 base and J by 2 bases, with 15 bases between them. CDR3 length equals 17 residues. CDR3 region: CASSQGGQGGSKNIQYF. CDR3 nucleotide sequence: TGTGCCAGCAGCCAAGGGGGGCAGGGGGGATCCAAAAACATTCAGTACTTC.

This rearrangement joins TRBV7-9 to TRBJ1-4; TRBD1 aligns across 10 bases. Looked up from germline, CDR1 is SEHNR and CDR2 is FQNEAQ (reference sequence). CDR3 length equals 16 residues. Trimming cost V 4 bases and J 6 bases; bases outside gene matches: 8. CDR3 coding DNA: TGTGCCAGCAGCTCCCGGGACAGGGGAATAGATGAAAAACTGTTTTTT. As protein: CASSSRDRGIDEKLFF.

The chain links TRBV27 to TRBJ2-5; 7 positions match TRBD2. Germline V lookup: CDR1 MNHEY, CDR2 SMNVEV (reference sequence). Trimming removed 2 bases from V and 5 bases from J; junction bases left unmatched: 5. This CDR3 is 14 amino acids long. CDR3 in DNA: TGTGCCAGCAGTTTACAGCGGGGAAGCGAGACCCAGTACTTC. Amino acid sequence: CASSLQRGSETQYF.

V and J are TRBV10-3 and TRBJ2-1, with 7 positions matching TRBD2. Germline-derived CDR1 and CDR2 are ENHRY and SYGVKD. J gave up 2 bases and V 7 bases, and 11 bases lay outside the gene matches. CDR3 length equals 16 residues. The CDR3 reads CAIMRGASGTYNEQFF. The CDR3 DNA is TGTGCCATCATGAGGGGCGCTAGCGGAACCTACAATGAGCAGTTCTTC.

This clonotype was observed a handful of times. This chain's CDR3 is CASSYSTTSGDNEQFF. In DNA form, the CDR3 reads TGTGCCAGCAGTTACTCGACAACTAGCGGGGACAATGAGCAGTTCTTC. The J gene is TRBJ2-1, the V gene TRBV6-2 or TRBV6-3, with 10 bases fitting TRBD2. CDR3 length equals 16 residues. Germline V CDR1 and CDR2: MNHEY, SVGEGT. V lost 0 bases and J lost 5; bases outside the gene matches: 4.

This clonotype appeared many times. The chain recombines TRBV3-1 with TRBJ2-3; D gene uncertain. Germline assignment: CDR1 LGHDT and CDR2 YNNKEL (reference sequence). The CDR3 loop spans 14 amino acids. Trimming took 0 bases from V and 2 from J, leaving 6 bases between them. The CDR3 is CASSQDDFTDTQYF. Written as DNA, the CDR3 is TGTGCCAGCAGCCAAGATGACTTCACAGATACGCAGTATTTT.

The chain joins TRBV28 to TRBJ1-1; 9 nucleotides align to TRBD1. Germline V lookup: CDR1 MDHEN, CDR2 SYDVKM. The CDR3 consists of 15 residues. The V segment lost 3 bases and the J segment 1 base; nucleotides outside the gene matches: 3. The CDR3 here is CASSFWGQGNTEAFF. CDR3 sequence (DNA): TGTGCCAGCAGTTTTTGGGGACAGGGGAACACTGAAGCTTTCTTT. Variable domain in full (rest from reference TRBV28 and TRBJ1-1): DVKVTQSSRYLVKRTGEKVFLECVQDMDHENMFWYRQDPGLGLRLIYFSYDVKMKEKGDIPEGYSVSREKKERFSLILESASTNQTSMYLCASSFWGQGNTEAFFGQGTRLTVV.

This chain links TRBV20-1 with TRBJ2-3; a weak D match, TRBD2 (5 bases). The CDR3 contains 10 residues. CDR1 is DFQATT and CDR2 is SNEGSKA in the germline V gene (reference sequence). The CDR3 region has the DNA TGCAGGGTCGGGGCAGATACGCAGTATTTT. Protein: CRVGADTQYF.

The genes are TRBV4-3 and TRBJ2-5; TRBD2 matches at 11 bases. Germline V gene sequence: CDR1 LGHNA, CDR2 YSLEER. J was trimmed by 3 bases and V by 0 bases; bases with no gene match: 6. The CDR3 runs to 17 residues. CDR3 nucleotides: TGCGCCAGCAGCCAAGATCGAGGTAGCGGGGGGGAAGAGACCCAGTACTTC. Translated: CASSQDRGSGGEETQYF.

The V and J genes are TRBV4-3 and TRBJ2-7; a possible D gene is TRBD2 (6 bases). The V and J ends lost 2 bases and 3 bases respectively, with 17 bases between them. The germline V gene encodes CDR1 LGHNA and CDR2 YSLEER. This CDR3 has 16 amino acids. The CDR3 loop reads CASSQTRDLGRYEQYF. CDR3 DNA sequence: TGCGCCAGCAGCCAAACCCGGGACTTGGGACGCTACGAGCAGTACTTC.

This chain connects TRBV7-9 to TRBJ2-2; maybe TRBD2 (6 bases). V was shortened by 1 base and J by 6 bases, with 12 bases between the two germline ends. Germline loops: CDR1 SEHNR, CDR2 FQNEAQ (reference sequence). The CDR3 has 15 residues. The CDR3 loop reads CASSLVGLYAGELFF. The CDR3 nucleotides are TGTGCCAGCAGCTTAGTGGGACTTTACGCCGGGGAGCTGTTTTTT.

The chain uses TRBV4-1 and TRBJ2-7; D assignment may be TRBD1 or TRBD2 (7 bases each). The CDR3 has 17 residues. Germline assignment: CDR1 MGHRA and CDR2 YSYEKL. The V end lost 0 bases, the J end lost 0 bases, and 15 bases lay between the germline ends. CDR3 bases: TGCGCCAGCAGCCAAGAGGCGGGGGACAGAGTCTCCTACGAGCAGTACTTC. It encodes CASSQEAGDRVSYEQYF.

The chain couples TRBV7-3 to TRBJ2-3; D call uncertain. This CDR3 spans 14 amino acids. The V end lost 5 bases, the J end lost 1 base, and 10 bases lay between the germline ends. Germline V gene data show CDR1 as SGHTA and CDR2 as FQGTGA. CDR3 in DNA: TGTGCCAGCAGCCCCTCCGCTCGCACAGATACGCAGTATTTT. The encoded protein is CASSPSARTDTQYF.

This chain uses TRBV29-1 with TRBJ2-1, with D possibly being TRBD2 (5 bases). CDR1 SQVTM and CDR2 ANQGSEA come from the germline V gene. CDR3 length: 12 amino acids. V dropped 0 bases and J dropped 5 bases, with 5 bases sitting between them. DNA of the CDR3: TGCAGCGTTGAAGAGCGGGACAATGAGCAGTTCTTC. Translating it yields CSVEERDNEQFF.

The V gene is TRBV27, the J gene TRBJ2-7; D possibly uses TRBD1 or TRBD2 (5 bases each). The V and J ends lost 2 bases and 0 bases respectively, with 14 bases between them. The CDR3 spans 16 residues. The germline gives CDR1 MNHEY, CDR2 SMNVEV (reference sequence). CDR3 sequence: CASSLIRDGASYEQYF. CDR3 sequence (DNA): TGTGCCAGCAGTTTAATCCGGGACGGGGCCTCCTACGAGCAGTACTTC.

In its sample, this clonotype was seen once. The chain carries TRBV19 and TRBJ1-2; tentatively, D is TRBD1 (5 bases). The CDR3 totals 13 residues. The V end was cut by 4 bases, the J end by 8 bases, with 14 bases between. CDR1 and CDR2 (germline): LNHDA, SQIVND (reference sequence). The CDR3 here is CASSTGDWNGYTF. In DNA, the CDR3 is TGTGCCAGTAGTACCGGGGACTGGAACGGCTACACCTTC.

The chain recombines TRBV15 with TRBJ2-4; no clear D. The J call may be mistaken, given a closer DNA end match to TRBJ2-5. The CDR3 runs 15 residues. Germline CDR1 LNHNV, CDR2 YYDKDF (reference sequence). Here the CDR3 DNA reads TGTGCCACCAGCAGAGATCTTATTAGTCGAGAGACCCAGTACTTC. Amino acids: CATSRDLISRETQYF.

The V call is TRBV9, the J call TRBJ2-1; D not certain. The ends were cut back, 4 bases at V and 5 bases at J, with 16 bases in the middle. Looked up from germline, CDR1 is SGDLS and CDR2 is YYNGEE. The CDR3 loop spans 15 amino acids. The DNA for the CDR3 is TGTGCCAGCAGCCGCGGCCTAGGCTGGGACAATGAGCAGTTCTTC. Translation: CASSRGLGWDNEQFF. Drawing the rest from reference TRBV9 and TRBJ2-1, the complete variable domain is DSGVTQTPKHLITATGQRVTLRCSPRSGDLSVYWYQQSLDQGLQFLIQYYNGEERAKGNILERFSAQQFPDLHSELNLSSLELGDSALYFCASSRGLGWDNEQFFGPGTRLTVL.